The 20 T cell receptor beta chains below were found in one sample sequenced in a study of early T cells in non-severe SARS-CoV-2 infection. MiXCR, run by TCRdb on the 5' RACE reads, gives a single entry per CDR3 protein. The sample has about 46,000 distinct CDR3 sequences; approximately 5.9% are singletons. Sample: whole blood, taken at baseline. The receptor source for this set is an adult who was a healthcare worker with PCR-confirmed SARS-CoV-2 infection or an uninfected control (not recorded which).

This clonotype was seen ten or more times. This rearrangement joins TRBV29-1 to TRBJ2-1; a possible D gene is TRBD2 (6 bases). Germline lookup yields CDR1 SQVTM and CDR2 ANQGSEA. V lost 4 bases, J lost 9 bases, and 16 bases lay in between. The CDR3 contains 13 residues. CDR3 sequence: CSVGSWAEGEQFF. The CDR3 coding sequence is TGCAGCGTTGGGAGTTGGGCGGAGGGTGAGCAGTTCTTC.

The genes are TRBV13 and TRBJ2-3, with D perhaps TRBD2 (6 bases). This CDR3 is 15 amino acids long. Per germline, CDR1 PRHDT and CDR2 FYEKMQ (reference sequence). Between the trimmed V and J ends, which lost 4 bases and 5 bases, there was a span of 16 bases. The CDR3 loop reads CASSSPGVRGDTQYF. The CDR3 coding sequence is TGTGCCAGCAGCTCCCCGGGAGTGCGTGGAGATACGCAGTATTTT.

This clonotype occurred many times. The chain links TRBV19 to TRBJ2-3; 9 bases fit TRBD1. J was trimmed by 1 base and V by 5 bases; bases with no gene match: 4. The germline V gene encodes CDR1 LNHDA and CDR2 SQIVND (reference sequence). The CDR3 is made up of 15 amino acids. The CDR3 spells CASSSRDRGTDTQYF. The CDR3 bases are TGTGCCAGTAGTTCTCGGGACAGGGGCACAGATACGCAGTATTTT.

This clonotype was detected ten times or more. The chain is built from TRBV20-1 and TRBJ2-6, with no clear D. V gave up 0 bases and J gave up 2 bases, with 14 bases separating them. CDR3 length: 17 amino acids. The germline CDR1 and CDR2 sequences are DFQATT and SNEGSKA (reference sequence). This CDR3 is CSARDLSLQAGANVLTF. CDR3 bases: TGCAGTGCTAGAGATCTCTCGTTGCAGGCTGGGGCCAACGTCCTGACTTTC.

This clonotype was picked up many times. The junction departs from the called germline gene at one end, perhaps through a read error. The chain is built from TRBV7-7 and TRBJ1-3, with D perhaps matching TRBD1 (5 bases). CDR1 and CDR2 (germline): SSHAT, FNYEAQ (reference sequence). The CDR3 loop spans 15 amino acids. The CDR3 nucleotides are TGTGCTAGCAGCTTAGACAGTACCTCTGGAAACACCATATATTTT. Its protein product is CASSLDSTSGNTIYF.

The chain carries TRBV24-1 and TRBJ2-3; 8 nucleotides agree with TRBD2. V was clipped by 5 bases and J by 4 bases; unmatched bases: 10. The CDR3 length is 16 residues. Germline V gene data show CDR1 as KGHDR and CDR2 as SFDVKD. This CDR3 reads CATSVGGTSIPDTQYF. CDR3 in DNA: TGTGCCACCAGTGTCGGGGGGACTAGTATCCCAGATACGCAGTATTTT.

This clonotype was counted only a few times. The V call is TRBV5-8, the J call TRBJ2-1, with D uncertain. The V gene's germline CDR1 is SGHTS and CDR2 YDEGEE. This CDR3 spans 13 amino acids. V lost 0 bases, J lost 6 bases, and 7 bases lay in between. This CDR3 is CASSLGPINEQFF. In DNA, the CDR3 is TGTGCCAGCAGCTTGGGTCCGATCAATGAGCAGTTCTTC.

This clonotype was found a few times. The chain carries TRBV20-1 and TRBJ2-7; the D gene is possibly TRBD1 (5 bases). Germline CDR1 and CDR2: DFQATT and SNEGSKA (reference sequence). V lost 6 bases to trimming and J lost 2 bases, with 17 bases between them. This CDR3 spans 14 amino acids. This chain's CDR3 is CSAPIRVFTYEQYF. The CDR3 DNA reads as TGCAGTGCCCCCATCAGGGTTTTTACCTACGAGCAGTACTTC.

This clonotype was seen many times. The CDR3 sequence is CSARDPAGASYNEQFF. The CDR3 coding sequence is TGCAGTGCTAGAGATCCAGCGGGAGCGTCTTACAATGAGCAGTTCTTC. The chain has TRBV20-1 and TRBJ2-1; 8 positions match TRBD2. Germline lookup yields CDR1 DFQATT and CDR2 SNEGSKA (reference sequence). The CDR3 covers 16 residues. V lost 0 bases to trimming and J lost 4 bases; unmatched junction nucleotides: 8.

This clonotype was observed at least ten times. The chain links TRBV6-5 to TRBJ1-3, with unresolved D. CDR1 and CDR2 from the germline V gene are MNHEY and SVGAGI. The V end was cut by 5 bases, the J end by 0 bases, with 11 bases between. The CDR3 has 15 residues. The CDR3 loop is CASSRQVNSGNTIYF. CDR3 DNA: TGTGCCAGCAGTCGTCAGGTTAACTCTGGAAACACCATATATTTT.

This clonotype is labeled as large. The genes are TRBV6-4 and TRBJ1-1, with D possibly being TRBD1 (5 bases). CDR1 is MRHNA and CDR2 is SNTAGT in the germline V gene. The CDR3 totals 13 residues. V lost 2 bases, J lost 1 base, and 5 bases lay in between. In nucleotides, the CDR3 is TGTGCCAGCAGTGACAGGGGGAACACTGAAGCTTTCTTT. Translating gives CASSDRGNTEAFF.

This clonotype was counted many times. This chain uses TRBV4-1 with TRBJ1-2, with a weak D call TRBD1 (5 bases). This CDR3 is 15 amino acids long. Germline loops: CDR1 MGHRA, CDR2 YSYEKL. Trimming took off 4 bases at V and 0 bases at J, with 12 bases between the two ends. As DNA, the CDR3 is TGCGCCAGCAGCCCCCGTGGAGGGGCTAACTATGGCTACACCTTC. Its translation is CASSPRGGANYGYTF.

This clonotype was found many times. DNA for the CDR3: TGCGCCAGCAGCATTGATTGGGCGAAGAAGTTCTTC. Protein product: CASSIDWAKKFF. The chain carries TRBV5-1 and TRBJ2-1; D remains ambiguous. CDR3 length equals 12 residues. Germline V gene data show CDR1 as SGHRS and CDR2 as YFSETQ. The V gene lost 4 bases and the J gene lost 14 bases, with 16 bases spanning the gap.

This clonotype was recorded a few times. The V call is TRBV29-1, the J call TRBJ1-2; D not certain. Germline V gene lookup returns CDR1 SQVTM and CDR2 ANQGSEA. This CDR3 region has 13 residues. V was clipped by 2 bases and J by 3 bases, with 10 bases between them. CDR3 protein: CSVENETYYGYTF. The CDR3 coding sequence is TGCAGCGTTGAAAACGAAACCTACTATGGCTACACCTTC.

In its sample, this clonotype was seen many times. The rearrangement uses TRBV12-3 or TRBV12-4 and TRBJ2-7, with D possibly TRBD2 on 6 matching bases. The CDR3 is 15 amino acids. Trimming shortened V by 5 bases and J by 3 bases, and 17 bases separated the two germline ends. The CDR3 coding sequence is TGTGCCAGCAGTACCTCGCTAGCGCAAGACTACGAGCAGTACTTC. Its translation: CASSTSLAQDYEQYF.

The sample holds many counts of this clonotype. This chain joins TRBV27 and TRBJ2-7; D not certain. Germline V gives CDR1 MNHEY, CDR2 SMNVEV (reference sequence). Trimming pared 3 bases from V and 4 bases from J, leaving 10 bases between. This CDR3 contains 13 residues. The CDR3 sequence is CASSFTPRYEQYF. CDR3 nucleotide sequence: TGTGCCAGCAGTTTTACACCGCGATACGAGCAGTACTTC.

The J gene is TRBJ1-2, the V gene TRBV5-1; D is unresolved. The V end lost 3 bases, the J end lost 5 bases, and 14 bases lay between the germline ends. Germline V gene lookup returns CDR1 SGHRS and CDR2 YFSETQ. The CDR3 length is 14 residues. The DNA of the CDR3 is TGCGCCAGCAGCTCTCGGACCGATACGTATGGCTACACCTTC. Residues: CASSSRTDTYGYTF.

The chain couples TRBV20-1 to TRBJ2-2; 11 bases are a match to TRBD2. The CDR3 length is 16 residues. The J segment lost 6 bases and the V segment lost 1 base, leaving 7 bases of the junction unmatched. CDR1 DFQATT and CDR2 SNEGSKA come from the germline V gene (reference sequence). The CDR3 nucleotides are TGCAGTGCTAGAGTTGCAGTAGCGGGAGGGGCCGGGGAGCTGTTTTTT. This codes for CSARVAVAGGAGELFF.

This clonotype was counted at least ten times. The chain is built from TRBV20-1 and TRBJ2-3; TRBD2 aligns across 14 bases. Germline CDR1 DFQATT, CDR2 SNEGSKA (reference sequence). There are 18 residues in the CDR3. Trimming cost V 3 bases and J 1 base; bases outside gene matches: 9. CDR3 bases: TGCAGTGCTAGTATGGGACTAGCGGGAGTCCTGGGCACAGATACGCAGTATTTT. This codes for CSASMGLAGVLGTDTQYF.

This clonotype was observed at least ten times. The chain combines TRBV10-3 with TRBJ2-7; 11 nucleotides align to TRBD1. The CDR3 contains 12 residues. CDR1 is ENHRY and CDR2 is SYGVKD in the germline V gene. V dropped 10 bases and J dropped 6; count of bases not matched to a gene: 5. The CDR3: CATGQGAGEQYF. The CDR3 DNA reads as TGTGCCACCGGACAGGGGGCTGGCGAGCAGTACTTC.